This T cell receptor beta chain is from a study of blood T cell repertoires in COVID-19. On the study more broadly: Material from acute and convalescent COVID-19 was sourced from the United States, Italy and Spain. Sample material is recorded as cDNA or gDNA derived from T cells, B-cell-depleted T cells, or PBMCs.

The CDR3 length is 16 residues. Between the trimmed V and J ends, which lost 1 base and 2 bases, there was a span of 13 bases. Germline CDR1 and CDR2: MNHEY and SVGAGI. The table lists this clone with a count of one. Clones were read by immunoSEQ multiplex PCR, and TCRdb kept only the in-frame ones, dropping some. The table has nearly 250,000 clones, more than 80% seen once. Ages ranged from roughly 18 to 95 years, with residence in about 24 US areas. Membership in each cohort depended on participant-reported clinical history. This receptor was identified in a man over 45 who had been exposed to COVID-19. Sequenced input: PBMCs or T cells enriched from blood (not recorded which). This chain links TRBV6-5 with TRBJ2-3; a possible D gene is TRBD2 (6 bases). CDR3 loop: CASSYLGGGATDTQYF. The CDR3 nucleotides are TGTGCCAGCAGTTACTTAGGTGGAGGGGCCACAGATACGCAGTATTTT.